A selection of T cell receptor beta chains follows, all from one sample in a study of immune cell composition in non-small cell lung cancer. Sequencing was performed with immunoSEQ multiplex PCR; in TCRdb, only in-frame clones are kept and a portion is missing. The table lists some 2,700 clones, around 72% of them singletons. Separately, the same data were catalogued under a study of CD4 T cells in lung cancer.

The sample taken for sequencing was non-adjacent lung tissue. All receptors come from a human donor with non-small cell lung cancer. The CDR3 runs from the conserved cysteine through the conserved F or W. The D gene is left open where the match is weak. Size values are once, few and many counts, or a class for expanded clones, and some rows have none.

clone_size: NA; j_call: TRBJ2-7; d_call: TRBD2; v_call: TRBV6-5; cdr3_nt: TGTGCCAGCAGTTACTCGCGGACTAGCGAGCAGTACTTC; cdr3_aa: CASSYSRTSEQYF
clone_size: NA; j_call: TRBJ1-4; d_call: NA; v_call: TRBV4-3; cdr3_nt: TGCGCCAGCAGCCAAGAAAGAGGGCAGTCACATGAAAAACTGTTTTTT; cdr3_aa: CASSQERGQSHEKLFF
clone_size: once; j_call: TRBJ2-7; d_call: NA; v_call: TRBV6-1; cdr3_nt: TGTGCCAGCAGTGAAGACGTGAGGTCCTACGAGCAGTACTTC; cdr3_aa: CASSEDVRSYEQYF
clone_size: NA; j_call: TRBJ2-1; d_call: TRBD2; v_call: TRBV5-6; cdr3_nt: TGTGCCAGCAGCTTGCCAGCGGGAGTTGGATATGAGCAGTTCTTC; cdr3_aa: CASSLPAGVGYEQFF
clone_size: NA; j_call: TRBJ2-1; d_call: TRBD2; v_call: TRBV7-9; cdr3_nt: TGTGCCAGCAGCTTAGGGTCGACTAGCGTGGACGAGCAGTTCTTC; cdr3_aa: CASSLGSTSVDEQFF
clone_size: once; j_call: TRBJ2-1; d_call: TRBD1; v_call: TRBV2; cdr3_nt: TGTGCCAGCAGTGAAGAGGGACAGTCCAATGAGCAGTTCTTC; cdr3_aa: CASSEEGQSNEQFF
clone_size: NA; j_call: TRBJ2-3; d_call: NA; v_call: TRBV9; cdr3_nt: TGTGCCAGCAGCGTAGGCCAGGGCACAGATACGCAGTATTTT; cdr3_aa: CASSVGQGTDTQYF
clone_size: NA; j_call: TRBJ2-1; d_call: NA; v_call: TRBV19; cdr3_nt: TGTGCCAGTAGTATGAGGTCCGGATACAATGAGCAGTTCTTC; cdr3_aa: CASSMRSGYNEQFF
clone_size: NA; j_call: TRBJ1-2; d_call: TRBD1; v_call: TRBV5-6; cdr3_nt: TGTGCCAGCAGCTTGGGAGGCACAGGGGACTATGGCTACACCTTC; cdr3_aa: CASSLGGTGDYGYTF
clone_size: NA; j_call: TRBJ2-1; d_call: TRBD2; v_call: TRBV28; cdr3_nt: TGTGCCAGCAGCCCGGGACTAGCGGGAGTTGAGCAGTTCTTC; cdr3_aa: CASSPGLAGVEQFF
clone_size: NA; j_call: TRBJ1-5; d_call: TRBD1; v_call: TRBV19; cdr3_nt: TGTGCCAGTAGTCCATCAGGGGGTGTTCCCCAGCCCCAGCATTTT; cdr3_aa: CASSPSGGVPQPQHF
clone_size: large; j_call: TRBJ2-1; d_call: TRBD2; v_call: TRBV19; cdr3_nt: TGTGCCAGTAGTATGACTAGCGGCGCCTACAATGAGCAGTTCTTC; cdr3_aa: CASSMTSGAYNEQFF
clone_size: NA; j_call: TRBJ1-3; d_call: NA; v_call: TRBV7-3; cdr3_nt: TGTGCCAGCAGCCCACAGGGAGGGGACACCATATATTTT; cdr3_aa: CASSPQGGDTIYF
clone_size: NA; j_call: TRBJ1-5; d_call: NA; v_call: TRBV18; cdr3_nt: TGTGCCAGCTCAACCGGAGGGGGCAATCAGCCCCAGCATTTT; cdr3_aa: CASSTGGGNQPQHF
clone_size: NA; j_call: TRBJ1-6; d_call: NA; v_call: TRBV7-8; cdr3_nt: TGTGCCAGCAGCCCCGGGCGGGGGGTAGTGGGTTCACCCCTCCACTTT; cdr3_aa: CASSPGRGVVGSPLHF
clone_size: NA; j_call: TRBJ2-7; d_call: NA; v_call: TRBV30; cdr3_nt: TGTGCCGGCGGGGTCCGGCCGCCAGGCGAGCAGTACTTC; cdr3_aa: CAGGVRPPGEQYF
clone_size: NA; j_call: TRBJ1-1; d_call: NA; v_call: TRBV27; cdr3_nt: TGTGCCAGCAGTTCCTCCGGGCCGGGGACTGAAGCTTTCTTT; cdr3_aa: CASSSSGPGTEAFF
clone_size: NA; j_call: TRBJ2-6; d_call: NA; v_call: TRBV7-3; cdr3_nt: TGTGCCAGCAGTTCTGCCCCCCCGGGAGGGGCCAACGTCCTGACTTTC; cdr3_aa: CASSSAPPGGANVLTF
clone_size: NA; j_call: TRBJ2-5; d_call: TRBD2; v_call: TRBV5-6; cdr3_nt: TGTGCCAGCAGTTTAAGGGGGACTAGCTCCGGGGAGACCCAGTACTTC; cdr3_aa: CASSLRGTSSGETQYF
clone_size: NA; j_call: TRBJ2-7; d_call: TRBD1; v_call: TRBV7-2; cdr3_nt: TGTGCCAGCAGCTTAGCCGGGACAGGGAGCGAGCAGTACTTC; cdr3_aa: CASSLAGTGSEQYF
clone_size: NA; j_call: TRBJ2-7; d_call: TRBD1; v_call: TRBV7-9; cdr3_nt: TGTGCCAGCAGCTTGGGACAGGCTTTGATATACGAGCAGTACTTC; cdr3_aa: CASSLGQALIYEQYF
clone_size: NA; j_call: TRBJ1-1; d_call: NA; v_call: TRBV5-1; cdr3_nt: TGCGCCAGCAGCTCGGTCGATTCACTAGGGAACACTGAAGCTTTCTTT; cdr3_aa: CASSSVDSLGNTEAFF
clone_size: NA; j_call: TRBJ1-2; d_call: NA; v_call: TRBV6-5; cdr3_nt: TGTGCCAGCAGTCAGGGGCACTATGGCTACACCTTC; cdr3_aa: CASSQGHYGYTF
clone_size: few; j_call: TRBJ2-2; d_call: NA; v_call: TRBV6-6; cdr3_nt: TGTGCCAGCTGGTCAGGGACCGGGGAGCTGTTTTTT; cdr3_aa: CASWSGTGELFF
clone_size: NA; j_call: TRBJ1-4; d_call: TRBD1; v_call: TRBV7-6; cdr3_nt: TGTGCCAGCAAAAGGACAGGGGATTGGGGTGGGGAAAAACTGTTTTTT; cdr3_aa: CASKRTGDWGGEKLFF
clone_size: NA; j_call: TRBJ1-1; d_call: TRBD1; v_call: TRBV11-2; cdr3_nt: TGTGCCAGCAGCTTAGTTCTAACCAGGGGGGACACTGAAGCTTTCTTT; cdr3_aa: CASSLVLTRGDTEAFF
clone_size: few; j_call: TRBJ2-5; d_call: TRBD1; v_call: TRBV28; cdr3_nt: TGTGCCAGCAGTTTCATGAGGGGGCAGACCCAGTACTTC; cdr3_aa: CASSFMRGQTQYF
clone_size: once; j_call: TRBJ2-5; d_call: TRBD1; v_call: TRBV5-6; cdr3_nt: TGTGCCAGCAGCTTAGATTCCCGGACAGGCCAAGAGACCCAGTACTTC; cdr3_aa: CASSLDSRTGQETQYF
clone_size: NA; j_call: TRBJ2-2; d_call: TRBD1; v_call: TRBV6-5; cdr3_nt: TGTGCCAGCAGTCGCAGGGGGCGGAACACCGGGGAGCTGTTTTTT; cdr3_aa: CASSRRGRNTGELFF
clone_size: few; j_call: TRBJ1-6; d_call: TRBD1; v_call: TRBV6-1; cdr3_nt: TGTGCCAGCAGGACAGGGATCCATTCACCCCTCCACTTT; cdr3_aa: CASRTGIHSPLHF
clone_size: NA; j_call: TRBJ2-3; d_call: NA; v_call: TRBV11-1; cdr3_nt: TGTGCCAGCAGCTTAGTCGGCGGGGCTAGCACAGATACGCAGTATTTT; cdr3_aa: CASSLVGGASTDTQYF
clone_size: NA; j_call: TRBJ2-2; d_call: TRBD2; v_call: TRBV4-1; cdr3_nt: TGCGCCAGCAGCCAGAACGAGCTAGCGGGAGGGTACGCCGGGGAGCTGTTTTTT; cdr3_aa: CASSQNELAGGYAGELFF
clone_size: NA; j_call: TRBJ1-1; d_call: NA; v_call: TRBV5-8; cdr3_nt: TGTGCCAGCAGCTTTGGCGGCGGTAGAGAAGCTTTCTTT; cdr3_aa: CASSFGGGREAFF
clone_size: NA; j_call: TRBJ2-1; d_call: NA; v_call: TRBV5-8; cdr3_nt: TGTGCCAGCAGCTTTTATGGTCTAAATGAGCAGTTCTTC; cdr3_aa: CASSFYGLNEQFF
clone_size: NA; j_call: TRBJ2-7; d_call: NA; v_call: TRBV6-5; cdr3_nt: TGTGCCAGCAGTTACTCCCCCCGGACCCTCGGGAACGAGCAGTACTTC; cdr3_aa: CASSYSPRTLGNEQYF